What follows are 4 T cell receptor beta chains derived from one specimen sequenced in a study of Graves' ophthalmopathy and Graves' hyperthyroidism. The study amplified TCR beta CDR3 regions using RNA transcripts. First-round RT-PCR employed HTBI primers, with a second-round multiplex PCR after it. TCRdb fed the multiplex PCR reads into MiXCR, producing one record per CDR3 protein. The table lists 400,000 or so distinct CDR3 sequences, about a sixth of them singletons, with 2.4% in the top ten. Sequencing input: peripheral blood. The receptors were sampled from an adult woman with stable Graves' hyperthyroidism.

This clonotype was detected ten times or more. The junction shows a germline mismatch at one end, possibly a read error. The chain combines TRBV12-3 or TRBV12-4 with TRBJ2-4; a possible D gene is TRBD1 (6 bases). This CDR3 region has 16 residues. The CDR3 DNA follows: TGTGCCAGCAGTTTCGACCCAGGGGCGGCCAAAAACATTAAGTACTTC. Translation: CASSFDPGAAKNIKYF.

This clonotype came up many times. The chain joins TRBV6-1 to TRBJ2-5; the D gene is possibly TRBD2 (5 bases). Germline V gene lookup returns CDR1 MNHNS and CDR2 SASEGT. The CDR3 is 15 residues long. V was pared by 3 bases and J by 4 bases, with 15 bases between. CDR3 sequence (DNA): TGTGCCAGCAGTGATTATCCGGAGGACCTAGAGACCCAGTACTTC. It specifies CASSDYPEDLETQYF.

In its sample, this clonotype was seen a few times. The chain couples TRBV3-1 to TRBJ1-1, with D unresolved. The V gene lost 3 bases and the J gene lost 0 bases, with 8 bases spanning the gap. CDR3 length equals 14 residues. The germline V gene has CDR1 LGHDT and CDR2 YNNKEL (reference sequence). CDR3 amino acids: CASSHGGMNTEAFF. CDR3 sequence (DNA): TGTGCCAGCAGCCACGGTGGGATGAACACTGAAGCTTTCTTT.

This clonotype was seen at least ten times. The chain couples TRBV28 to TRBJ1-5; no definite D call. This CDR3 spans 14 amino acids. Trimming removed 7 bases at V and 6 bases at J, with 16 bases between. CDR1 and CDR2 from the germline V gene are MDHEN and SYDVKM. The CDR3 sequence: CASIAWGKAQPQHF. CDR3 coding DNA: TGTGCCAGCATTGCTTGGGGTAAGGCTCAGCCCCAGCATTTT.